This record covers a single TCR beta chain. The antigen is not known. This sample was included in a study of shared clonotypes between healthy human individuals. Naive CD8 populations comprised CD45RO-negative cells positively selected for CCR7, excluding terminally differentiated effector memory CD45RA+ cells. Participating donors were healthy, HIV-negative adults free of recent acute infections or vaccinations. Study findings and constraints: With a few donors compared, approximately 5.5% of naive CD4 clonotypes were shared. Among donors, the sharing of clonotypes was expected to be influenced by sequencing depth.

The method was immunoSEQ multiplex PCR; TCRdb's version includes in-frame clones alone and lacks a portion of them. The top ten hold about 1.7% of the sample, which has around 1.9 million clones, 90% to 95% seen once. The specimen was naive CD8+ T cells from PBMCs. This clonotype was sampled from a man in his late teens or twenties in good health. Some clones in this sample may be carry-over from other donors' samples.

CDR3 in amino acids: CASSEGATKNIQYF. As DNA, the CDR3 is TGTGCCAGCAGTGAAGGGGCGACCAAAAACATTCAGTACTTC. This chain links TRBV6-1 with TRBJ2-4; D is uncertain. CDR3 length: 14 residues. The V gene's germline CDR1 is MNHNS and CDR2 SASEGT. The V and J ends lost 1 base and 2 bases respectively, with 6 bases between them.